This T cell receptor (beta chain) was observed in a study of shared clonotypes between healthy human individuals. Germline assignment: CDR1 MGHRA and CDR2 YSYEKL. This CDR3 is 17 amino acids long. Trimming cost V 4 bases and J 8 bases, with 25 bases left between them. Sequenced by immunoSEQ multiplex PCR; TCRdb stores in-frame clones only, minus some. The sample yields about 700,000 clones, about 90% seen once. CD45RO-negative, CCR7-positively selected cells formed the naive CD8 fraction, excluding terminally differentiated effector memory CD45RA+ cells. This TCR came from a man younger than 40 in good health. The sample was naive CD8+ T cells sorted from blood. The chain recombines TRBV4-1 with TRBJ2-3; the D gene could be TRBD1 or TRBD2 (5 bases each). This CDR3 is CASSRVEGGWDQGTQYF. The CDR3 DNA follows: TGCGCCAGCAGCCGCGTTGAGGGCGGCTGGGATCAGGGTACGCAGTATTTT.